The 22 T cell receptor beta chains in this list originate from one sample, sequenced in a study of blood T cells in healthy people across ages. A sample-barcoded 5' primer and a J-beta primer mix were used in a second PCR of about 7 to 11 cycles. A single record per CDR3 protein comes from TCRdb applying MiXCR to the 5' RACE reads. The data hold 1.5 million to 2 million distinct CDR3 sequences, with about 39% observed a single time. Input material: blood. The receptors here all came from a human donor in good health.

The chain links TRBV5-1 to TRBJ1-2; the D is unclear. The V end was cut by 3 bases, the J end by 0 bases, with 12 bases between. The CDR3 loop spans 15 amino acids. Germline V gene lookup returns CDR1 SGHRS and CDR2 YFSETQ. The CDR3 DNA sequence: TGCGCCAGCAGCTCTAGCGACGGTACTAACTATGGCTACACCTTC. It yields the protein CASSSSDGTNYGYTF.

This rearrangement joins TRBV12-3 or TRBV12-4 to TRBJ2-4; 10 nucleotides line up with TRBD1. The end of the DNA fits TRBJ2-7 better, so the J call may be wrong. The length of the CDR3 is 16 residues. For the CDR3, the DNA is TGTGCCAGCAGTTTTGAGACCGGGACAGGGGCCTACGAGCAGTACTTC. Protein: CASSFETGTGAYEQYF.

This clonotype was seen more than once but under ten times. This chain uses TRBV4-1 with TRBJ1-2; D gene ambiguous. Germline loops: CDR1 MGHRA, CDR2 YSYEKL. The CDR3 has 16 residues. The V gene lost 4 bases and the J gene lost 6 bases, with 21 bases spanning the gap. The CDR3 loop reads CASSPRILGGIHGYTF. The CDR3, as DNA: TGCGCCAGCAGCCCCAGGATTTTGGGAGGGATCCATGGCTACACCTTC.

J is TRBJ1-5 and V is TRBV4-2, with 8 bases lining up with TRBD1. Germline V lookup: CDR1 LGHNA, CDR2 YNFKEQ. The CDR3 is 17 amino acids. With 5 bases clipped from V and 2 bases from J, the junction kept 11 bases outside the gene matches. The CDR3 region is CASSLNYRGEGNQPQHF. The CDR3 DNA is TGTGCCAGCAGCTTAAATTACAGGGGGGAGGGCAATCAGCCCCAGCATTTT.

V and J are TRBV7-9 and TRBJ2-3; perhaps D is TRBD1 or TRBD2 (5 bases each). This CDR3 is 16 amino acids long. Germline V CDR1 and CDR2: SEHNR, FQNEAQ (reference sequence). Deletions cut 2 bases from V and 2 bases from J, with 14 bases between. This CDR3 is CASSLPGTRNTDTQYF. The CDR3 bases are TGTGCCAGCAGCTTACCCGGGACCAGAAACACAGATACGCAGTATTTT.

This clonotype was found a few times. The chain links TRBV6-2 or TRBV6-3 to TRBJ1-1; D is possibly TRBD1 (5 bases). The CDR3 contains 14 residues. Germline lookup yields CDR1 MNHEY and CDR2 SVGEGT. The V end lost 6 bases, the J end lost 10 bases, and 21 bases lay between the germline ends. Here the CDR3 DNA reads TGTGCCAGCAGAACCGGGACCCTCCCTAAGGGAGCTTTCTTT. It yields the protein CASRTGTLPKGAFF.

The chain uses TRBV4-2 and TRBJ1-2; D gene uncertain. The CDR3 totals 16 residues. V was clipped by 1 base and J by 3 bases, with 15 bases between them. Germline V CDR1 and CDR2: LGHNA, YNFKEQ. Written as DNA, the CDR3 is TGTGCCAGCAGCCAAGCTGAATTGGGTTTCGACTATGGCTACACCTTC. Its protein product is CASSQAELGFDYGYTF.

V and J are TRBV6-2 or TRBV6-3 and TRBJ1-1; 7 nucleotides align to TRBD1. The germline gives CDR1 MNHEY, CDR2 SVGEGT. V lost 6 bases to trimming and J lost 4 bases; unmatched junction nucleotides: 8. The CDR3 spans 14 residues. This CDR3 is CASRPTGNPTEAFF. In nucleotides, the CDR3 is TGTGCCAGCAGGCCGACAGGGAACCCCACTGAAGCTTTCTTT.

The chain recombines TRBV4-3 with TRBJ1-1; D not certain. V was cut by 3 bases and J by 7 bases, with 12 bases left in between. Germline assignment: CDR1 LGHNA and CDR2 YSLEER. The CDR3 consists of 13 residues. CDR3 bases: TGCGCCAGCAGCCACGCGGGCTACCTTGAAGCTTTCTTT. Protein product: CASSHAGYLEAFF.

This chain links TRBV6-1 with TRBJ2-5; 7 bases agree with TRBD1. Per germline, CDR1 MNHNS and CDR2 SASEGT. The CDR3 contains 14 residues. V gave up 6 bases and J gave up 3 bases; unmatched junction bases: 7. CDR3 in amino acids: CASSTLTGKETQYF. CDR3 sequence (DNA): TGTGCCAGCAGCACGCTGACAGGGAAAGAGACCCAGTACTTC.

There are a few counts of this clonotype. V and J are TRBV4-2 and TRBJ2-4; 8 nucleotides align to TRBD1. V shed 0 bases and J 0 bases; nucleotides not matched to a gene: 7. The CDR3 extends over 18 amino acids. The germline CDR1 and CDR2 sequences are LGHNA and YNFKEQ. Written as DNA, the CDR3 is TGTGCCAGCAGCCAAGAAGGTCGGACAGGGATAGCCAAAAACATTCAGTACTTC. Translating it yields CASSQEGRTGIAKNIQYF.

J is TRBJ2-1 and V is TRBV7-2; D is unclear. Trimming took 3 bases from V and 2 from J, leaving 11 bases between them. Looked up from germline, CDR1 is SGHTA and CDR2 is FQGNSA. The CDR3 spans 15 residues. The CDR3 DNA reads TGTGCCAGCAGCTTCGGGCAAATGCCCTACAATGAGCAGTTCTTC. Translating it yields CASSFGQMPYNEQFF.

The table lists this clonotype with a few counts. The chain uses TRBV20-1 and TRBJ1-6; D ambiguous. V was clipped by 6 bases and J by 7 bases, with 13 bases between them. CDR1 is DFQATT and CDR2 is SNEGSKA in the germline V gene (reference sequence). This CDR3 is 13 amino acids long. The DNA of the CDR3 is TGCAGTGCAGGGAACGAGGACAATTCACCCCTCCACTTT. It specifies CSAGNEDNSPLHF.

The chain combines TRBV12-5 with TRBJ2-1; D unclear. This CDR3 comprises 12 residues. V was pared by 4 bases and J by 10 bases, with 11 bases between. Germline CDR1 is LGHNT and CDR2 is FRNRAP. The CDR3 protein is CASGSGFYEQFF. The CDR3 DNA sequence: TGTGCTAGTGGTTCAGGTTTCTACGAGCAGTTCTTC.

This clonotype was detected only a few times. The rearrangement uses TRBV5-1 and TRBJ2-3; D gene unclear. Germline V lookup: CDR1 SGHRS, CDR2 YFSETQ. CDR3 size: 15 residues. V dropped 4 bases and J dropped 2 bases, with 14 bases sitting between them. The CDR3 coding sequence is TGCGCCAGCAGCATCGACCCACAATCCACAGATACGCAGTATTTT. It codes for CASSIDPQSTDTQYF.

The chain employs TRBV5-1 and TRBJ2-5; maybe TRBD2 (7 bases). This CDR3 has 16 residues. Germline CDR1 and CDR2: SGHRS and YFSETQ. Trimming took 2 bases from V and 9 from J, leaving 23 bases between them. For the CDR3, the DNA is TGCGCCAGCAGCTTTGCGAGGGCCGTCGAGGGGGGGCCCCAGTACTTC. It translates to CASSFARAVEGGPQYF.

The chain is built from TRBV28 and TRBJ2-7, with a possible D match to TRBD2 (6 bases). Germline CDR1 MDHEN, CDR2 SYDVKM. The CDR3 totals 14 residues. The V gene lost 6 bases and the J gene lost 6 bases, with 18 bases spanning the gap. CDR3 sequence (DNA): TGTGCCAGCAGCCCTCCGGGTAGCGGCCTCGAGCAGTACTTC. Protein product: CASSPPGSGLEQYF.

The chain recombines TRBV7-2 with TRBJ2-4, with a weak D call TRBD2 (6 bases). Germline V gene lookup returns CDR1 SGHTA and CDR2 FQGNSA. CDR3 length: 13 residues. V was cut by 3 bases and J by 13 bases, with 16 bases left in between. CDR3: CASSFSVPREQYF. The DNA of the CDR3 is TGTGCCAGCAGCTTTTCAGTGCCACGGGAGCAGTACTTC.

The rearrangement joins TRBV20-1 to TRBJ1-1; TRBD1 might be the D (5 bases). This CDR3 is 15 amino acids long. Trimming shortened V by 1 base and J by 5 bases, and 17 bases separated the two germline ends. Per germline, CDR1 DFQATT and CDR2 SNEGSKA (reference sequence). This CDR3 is CSARGRGGVETEAFF. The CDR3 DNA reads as TGCAGTGCTAGAGGCCGTGGGGGGGTGGAGACTGAAGCTTTCTTT.

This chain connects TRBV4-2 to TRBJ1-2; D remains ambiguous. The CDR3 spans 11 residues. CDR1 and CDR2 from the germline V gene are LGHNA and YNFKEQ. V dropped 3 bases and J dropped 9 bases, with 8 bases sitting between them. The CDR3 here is CASSHQDRYTF. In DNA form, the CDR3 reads TGTGCCAGCAGCCATCAAGATCGCTACACCTTC.

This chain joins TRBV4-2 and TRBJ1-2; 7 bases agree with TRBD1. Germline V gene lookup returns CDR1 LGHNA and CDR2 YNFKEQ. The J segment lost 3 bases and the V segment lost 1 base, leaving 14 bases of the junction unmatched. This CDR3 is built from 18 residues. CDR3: CASSQVDRGLASDYGYTF. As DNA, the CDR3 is TGTGCCAGCAGCCAAGTGGATAGGGGGCTAGCGTCGGACTATGGCTACACCTTC.

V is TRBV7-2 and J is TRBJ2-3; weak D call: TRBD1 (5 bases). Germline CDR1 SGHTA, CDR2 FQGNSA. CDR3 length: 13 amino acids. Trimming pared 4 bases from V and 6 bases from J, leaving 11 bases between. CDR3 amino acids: CASSWGKRDTQYF. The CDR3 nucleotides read TGTGCCAGCAGCTGGGGCAAGAGGGATACGCAGTATTTT.